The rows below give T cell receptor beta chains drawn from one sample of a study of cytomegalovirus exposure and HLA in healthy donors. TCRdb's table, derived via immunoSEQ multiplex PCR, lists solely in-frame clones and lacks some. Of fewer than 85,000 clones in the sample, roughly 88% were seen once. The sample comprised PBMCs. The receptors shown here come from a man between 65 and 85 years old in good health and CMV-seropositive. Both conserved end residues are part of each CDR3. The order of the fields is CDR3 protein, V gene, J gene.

CASSEQMGGWGLRGYTF	TRBV6-1	TRBJ1-2
CASSPSSGVEKLFF	TRBV5-1	TRBJ1-4
CASSLTSTGGYEQYF	TRBV11-2	TRBJ2-7
CASSKGGRANEKLFF	TRBV6-6	TRBJ1-4
CASTPGTGAGYTF	TRBV19	TRBJ1-2
CASSVDGHQPQHF	TRBV6-1	TRBJ1-5
CATSRERLSYNEQFF	TRBV15	TRBJ2-1
CAWSSGLAGGADTQYF	TRBV30	TRBJ2-3
CASIPGTAGGTQYF	TRBV27	TRBJ2-3
CASSPHNLIQGYGYTF	TRBV5-4	TRBJ1-2
CASSLASGNTGELFF	TRBV5-1	TRBJ2-2
CASSLDRGSNYGYTF	TRBV11-2	TRBJ1-2
CASSQRQGPRGNQPQHF	TRBV4-1	TRBJ1-5
CASSERGGGEETQYF	TRBV2	TRBJ2-5
CASSVGSIDQETQYF	TRBV9	TRBJ2-5
CSVSYSGGKDTQYF	TRBV29-1	TRBJ2-3
CAWSVASSPADTQYF	TRBV30	TRBJ2-3
CASSIGTGWLYF	TRBV19	TRBJ2-4
CASGQGLAGDTQYF	TRBV9	TRBJ2-3
CASLRRESWQPSTEAFF	TRBV2	TRBJ1-1
CASSLGQGDYGYTF	TRBV7-2	TRBJ1-2
CASSPGTVSGNTIYF	TRBV5-1	TRBJ1-3
CASSPSTGAEQFF	TRBV7-9	TRBJ2-1
CAISESAGGSYEQYF	TRBV10-3	TRBJ2-7
CASSPERARTQYF	TRBV18	TRBJ2-5
CAISDSTSAPDTQYF	TRBV10-3	TRBJ2-3
CASTKTSADTQYF	TRBV5-6	TRBJ2-3
CASSSGQLHYGYTF	TRBV5-1	TRBJ1-2
CASSLSGAAPYEQYF	TRBV5-4	TRBJ2-7
CASSFGQGRDTQYF	TRBV5-6	TRBJ2-3
CASSVSGDRGQPQHF	TRBV9	TRBJ1-5
CAKTGTSGLAGYNQETQYF	TRBV27	TRBJ2-5
CASSLSDTQYF	TRBV18	TRBJ2-3
CASSFRLAGGTDTQYF	TRBV5-4	TRBJ2-3
CASSPRTGEAEAFF	TRBV18	TRBJ1-1
CASSLGQGGYEQYF	TRBV7-9	TRBJ2-7
CASSSNGITGELFF	TRBV6-6	TRBJ2-2
CSVDGGVALEETQYF	TRBV29-1	TRBJ2-5
CASSEGVSDYGYTF	TRBV6-1	TRBJ1-2
CASSQTRVNTEAFF	TRBV4-2	TRBJ1-1
CASSEQGGGSGDTQYF	TRBV2	TRBJ2-3
CASSQGDSSSLYEQYF	TRBV4-1	TRBJ2-7
CASSLGGYYGYTF	TRBV7-9	TRBJ1-2
CASQRGNQPQHF	TRBV30	TRBJ1-5
CASSPRQEMNTEAFF	TRBV9	TRBJ1-1
CALAGQGYEQYF	TRBV30	TRBJ2-7
CASSPTGGTEAFF	TRBV7-3	TRBJ1-1
CASSQGQGNNEKLFF	TRBV4-3	TRBJ1-4